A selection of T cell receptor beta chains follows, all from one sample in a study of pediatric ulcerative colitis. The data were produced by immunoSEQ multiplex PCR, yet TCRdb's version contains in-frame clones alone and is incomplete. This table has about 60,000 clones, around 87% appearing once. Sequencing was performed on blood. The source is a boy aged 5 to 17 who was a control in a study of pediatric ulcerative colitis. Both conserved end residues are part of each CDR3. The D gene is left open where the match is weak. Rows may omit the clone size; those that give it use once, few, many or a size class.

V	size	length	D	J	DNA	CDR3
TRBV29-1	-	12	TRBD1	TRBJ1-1	TGCAGCGGCCGGGACAGCGGGACTGAAGCTTTCTTT	CSGRDSGTEAFF
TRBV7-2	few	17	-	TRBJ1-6	TGTGCCAGCAGCTCTCGAGCCGGGTTGCGTCTGGATTCACCCCTCCACTTT	CASSSRAGLRLDSPLHF
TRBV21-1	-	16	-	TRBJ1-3	TGTGCCAGCAACAGGGAACAGGACTGCTCTGGAAACACCATATATTTT	CASNREQDCSGNTIYF
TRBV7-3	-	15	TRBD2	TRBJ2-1	TGTGCCAGCAGCTCCGCGGGACTAGCGGACAATGAGCAGTTCTTC	CASSSAGLADNEQFF
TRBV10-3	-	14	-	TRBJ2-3	TGTGCCATCAGCCCCGGGACTAGCACAGATACGCAGTATTTT	CAISPGTSTDTQYF
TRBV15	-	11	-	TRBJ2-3	TGTGCCACCCGGGGAACAGATACGCAGTATTTT	CATRGTDTQYF
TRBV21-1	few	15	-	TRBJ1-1	TGTGCCAGCAGCCCTGGCGTACAGGGTTGGACTGAAGCTTTCTTT	CASSPGVQGWTEAFF
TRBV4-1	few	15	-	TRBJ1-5	TGCGCCAGCAGCCAGGGGGCTTATAGCAATCAGCCCCAGCATTTT	CASSQGAYSNQPQHF
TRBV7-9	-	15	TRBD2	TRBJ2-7	TGTGCCAGCAGCTTAGCGACTAGCTTGTTCTACGAGCAGTACTTC	CASSLATSLFYEQYF
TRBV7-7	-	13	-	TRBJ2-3	TGTGCCAGCAGCTTAGACTCCACAGATACGCAGTATTTT	CASSLDSTDTQYF
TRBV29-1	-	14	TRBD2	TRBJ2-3	TGCAGCGTTCTCTGGCGGGGGTTATTTAGTGCGCAGTATTTT	CSVLWRGLFSAQYF
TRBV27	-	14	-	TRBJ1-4	TGTGCCAGCAGCTCGGGCAGCACTAATGAAAAACTGTTTTTT	CASSSGSTNEKLFF
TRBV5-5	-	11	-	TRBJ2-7	TGTGCCAGCAGCTTGGTCTACGAGCAGTACTTC	CASSLVYEQYF
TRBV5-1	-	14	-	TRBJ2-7	TGCGCCAGCAGCTTGGCCGACGGAGACTACGAGCAGTACTTC	CASSLADGDYEQYF
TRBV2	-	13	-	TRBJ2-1	TGTGCCAGCAGTGAAGGAGGGATCAGTGAGCAGTTCTTC	CASSEGGISEQFF